This T cell receptor (beta chain) was sequenced in a study of beta chain features in type 1 diabetes. A few counts support this clone. Its antigen is not identified. Study-wide results and caveats: Across patients, naive, central memory and Treg TCRB repertoires exhibited apparently greater similarity than was observed across healthy donors.

Since all of the isolated RNA was reverse transcribed, expressed TCRB transcripts were what got sequenced. Method: immunoSEQ multiplex PCR; TCRdb's copy keeps in-frame clones and lacks some. The data show about 400,000 clones, with roughly 12% seen just once and around 0.02% held by the top ten. The ends lost 2 bases at V and 6 bases at J; junction bases unmatched: 5. The germline V gene encodes CDR1 MNHEY and CDR2 SVGAGI. CDR3 length equals 15 residues. The chain uses TRBV6-5 and TRBJ1-4, with 8 bases fitting TRBD1. The TCR comes from a man aged 18 to 29 in good health. The sample consisted of naive CD4+ T cells from blood. The CDR3 protein is CASSYQTGVDEKLFF. Written as DNA, the CDR3 is TGTGCCAGCAGTTACCAGACAGGGGTTGATGAAAAACTGTTTTTT.